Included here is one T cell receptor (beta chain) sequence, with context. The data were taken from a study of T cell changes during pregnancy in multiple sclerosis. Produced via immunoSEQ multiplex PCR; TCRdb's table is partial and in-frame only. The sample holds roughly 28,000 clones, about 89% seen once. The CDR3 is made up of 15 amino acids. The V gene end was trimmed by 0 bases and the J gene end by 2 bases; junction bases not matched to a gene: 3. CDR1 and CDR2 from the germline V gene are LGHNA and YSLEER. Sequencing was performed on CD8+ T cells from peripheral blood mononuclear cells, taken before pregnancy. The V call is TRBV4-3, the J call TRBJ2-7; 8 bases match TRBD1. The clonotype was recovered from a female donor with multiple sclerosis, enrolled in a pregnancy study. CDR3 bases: TGCGCCAGCAGCCAAGATTGGACAGGGCCCTACGAGCAGTACTTC. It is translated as CASSQDWTGPYEQYF.